The rows below give T cell receptor beta chains drawn from one sample of a study of T-cell memory formation after mild COVID-19. One entry per CDR3 protein results from TCRdb running MiXCR on the 5' RACE reads. Of 150,000 to 200,000 distinct CDR3 sequences listed, approximately 17% are singletons. Sequenced input: PBMCs or a T cell subset sorted from them (not recorded which). These receptors all stem from a man aged 18 to 29 who had mild COVID-19 (a few samples of this study predate the infection). Cell type and time point are not known. CDR3s include the opening cysteine and the closing phenylalanine or tryptophan. The D gene is left open where the match is weak. Clone size is stated in some rows and not others, as once, few, many or a class when expanded.

clone size: once; D gene: NA; V gene: TRBV12-2; J gene: TRBJ1-1; CDR3 DNA: TGTGCAAGTCGCCCATCTTATCCCCTCCAGGGGGCCACTGAAGCTTTCTTT; CDR3 protein: CASRPSYPLQGATEAFF
clone size: few; D gene: NA; V gene: TRBV3-1; J gene: TRBJ1-2; CDR3 DNA: TGTGCCAGCAGCCACTCGGGGCAGTATGGCTACACCTTC; CDR3 protein: CASSHSGQYGYTF
clone size: many; D gene: NA; V gene: TRBV4-1; J gene: TRBJ2-7; CDR3 DNA: TGCGCCAGCAGCCAAGGTTTTCGAACCCGCTCCTACGAGCAGTACTTC; CDR3 protein: CASSQGFRTRSYEQYF
clone size: NA; D gene: NA; V gene: TRBV4-2; J gene: TRBJ2-3; CDR3 DNA: TGTGCCAGCAGCCAAGGCCCAGACCTATACACAGATACGCAGTATTTT; CDR3 protein: CASSQGPDLYTDTQYF
clone size: NA; D gene: NA; V gene: TRBV28; J gene: TRBJ2-3; CDR3 DNA: TGTGCCAGCAGTTTACAGGGTAGGGGCACAGATACGCAGTATTTT; CDR3 protein: CASSLQGRGTDTQYF
clone size: many; D gene: NA; V gene: TRBV25-1; J gene: TRBJ1-6; CDR3 DNA: TGTGCCAGCAGGCGAGGCACTGATTCACCCCTCCACTTT; CDR3 protein: CASRRGTDSPLHF
clone size: few; D gene: NA; V gene: TRBV12-3/TRBV12-4; J gene: TRBJ1-1; CDR3 DNA: TGTGCCAGCTCCCTGACGGGTTGGGGGAGACCTGAAGCTTTCTTT; CDR3 protein: CASSLTGWGRPEAFF
clone size: NA; D gene: TRBD1; V gene: TRBV5-5; J gene: TRBJ2-7; CDR3 DNA: TGTGCCAGCAGCTCTACCACAGGGGGGTACGAGCAGTACTTC; CDR3 protein: CASSSTTGGYEQYF
clone size: many; D gene: TRBD2; V gene: TRBV7-2; J gene: TRBJ2-7; CDR3 DNA: TGTGCCAGCAGCTTGGGCGGGGGACCCTACGAGCAGTACTTC; CDR3 protein: CASSLGGGPYEQYF
clone size: NA; D gene: TRBD1; V gene: TRBV6-2/TRBV6-3; J gene: TRBJ2-5; CDR3 DNA: TGTGCCAGCAGGGACAGGGTATCAGAGACCCAGTACTTC; CDR3 protein: CASRDRVSETQYF
clone size: many; D gene: NA; V gene: TRBV3-1; J gene: TRBJ2-1; CDR3 DNA: TGTGCCAGCAGCCAAGCAAGCGGCAATGAGCAGTTCTTC; CDR3 protein: CASSQASGNEQFF
clone size: NA; D gene: NA; V gene: TRBV5-1; J gene: TRBJ2-6; CDR3 DNA: TGCGCCAGCAGTGAGGCTAGTGGGGCCAACGTCCTGACTTTC; CDR3 protein: CASSEASGANVLTF
clone size: NA; D gene: TRBD2; V gene: TRBV5-1; J gene: TRBJ2-2; CDR3 DNA: TGCGCCAGCAGCCCCAGACTAGCGGCGAACACCGGGGAGCTGTTTTTT; CDR3 protein: CASSPRLAANTGELFF
clone size: NA; D gene: TRBD1; V gene: TRBV4-1; J gene: TRBJ2-7; CDR3 DNA: TGCGCCAGCAGCCAAGGGCTGGGACAGGGGTCCTACGAGCAGTACTTC; CDR3 protein: CASSQGLGQGSYEQYF
clone size: few; D gene: NA; V gene: TRBV7-9; J gene: TRBJ1-2; CDR3 DNA: TGTGCCATAGACGATGGCTACACCTTC; CDR3 protein: CAIDDGYTF
clone size: medium-sized; D gene: NA; V gene: TRBV7-3; J gene: TRBJ2-2; CDR3 DNA: TGTGCCAGCAGGCCGTCCAGGGGGAACACCGGGGAGCTGTTTTTT; CDR3 protein: CASRPSRGNTGELFF
clone size: few; D gene: NA; V gene: TRBV5-6; J gene: TRBJ2-5; CDR3 DNA: TGTGCCAGCAGCCCTGGAGGGGGTACGGAGACCCAGTACTTC; CDR3 protein: CASSPGGGTETQYF
clone size: few; D gene: NA; V gene: TRBV12-3/TRBV12-4; J gene: TRBJ2-1; CDR3 DNA: TGTGCCAGCAGAGCGGTAGCGTACAATGAGCAGTTCTTC; CDR3 protein: CASRAVAYNEQFF
clone size: few; D gene: NA; V gene: TRBV4-3; J gene: TRBJ1-3; CDR3 DNA: TGCGCCAGCAGCCGAACCGTAGCCGTCAGGGGAAACACCATATATTTT; CDR3 protein: CASSRTVAVRGNTIYF
clone size: few; D gene: NA; V gene: TRBV20-1; J gene: TRBJ2-2; CDR3 DNA: TGCAGTGCTAGAGATTCCTACACCGGGGAGCTGTTTTTT; CDR3 protein: CSARDSYTGELFF
clone size: NA; D gene: TRBD1; V gene: TRBV28; J gene: TRBJ2-3; CDR3 DNA: TGTGCCAGCAGTTCGGGACAGGGGGCAGATACGCAGTATTTT; CDR3 protein: CASSSGQGADTQYF
clone size: few; D gene: NA; V gene: TRBV5-1; J gene: TRBJ2-3; CDR3 DNA: TGCGCCAGCACGGGCGTCCCTAGCCTTCCCACAGATACGCAGTATTTT; CDR3 protein: CASTGVPSLPTDTQYF
clone size: NA; D gene: TRBD2; V gene: TRBV18; J gene: TRBJ2-5; CDR3 DNA: TGTGCCAGCTCTTCGACCGCAGCGGGGGAGACCCAGTACTTC; CDR3 protein: CASSSTAAGETQYF
clone size: few; D gene: NA; V gene: TRBV20-1; J gene: TRBJ2-3; CDR3 DNA: TGCAGTGCTCGCAAGCAAGGCGGACGAGATACGCAGTATTTT; CDR3 protein: CSARKQGGRDTQYF
clone size: many; D gene: NA; V gene: TRBV7-2; J gene: TRBJ1-1; CDR3 DNA: TGTGCCAGCAGCTTAACACAAGGTGATAGTGAAGCTTTCTTT; CDR3 protein: CASSLTQGDSEAFF
clone size: few; D gene: NA; V gene: TRBV3-1; J gene: TRBJ2-7; CDR3 DNA: TGTGCCAGCAGCCAAGAGACGCGGAGATTAAGCTACGAGCAGTACTTC; CDR3 protein: CASSQETRRLSYEQYF
clone size: NA; D gene: NA; V gene: TRBV24-1; J gene: TRBJ2-2; CDR3 DNA: TGTGCCACCAGTGATAGCGGGTTGAACACCGGGGAGCTGTTTTTT; CDR3 protein: CATSDSGLNTGELFF